The T cell receptor beta chain described here comes from a study of Ad26.COV2.S vaccination and SARS-CoV-2 variants. The study's findings and limits: Once vaccination had occurred, spike-specific CD8+ and CD4+ T cell responses reportedly showed substantial breadth. Vaccine recipients surpassed placebo recipients in spike-specific TCR breadth. Whether participants received vaccine or placebo, their non-spike TCR breadth was similar. Total responses of T cells may have been underestimated by the analyses of TCR breadth and depth.

The CDR3 is 13 residues long. Trimming stripped 5 bases from V and 8 bases from J, with 12 bases between. In the case of this clone: Its antigen is unidentified.

Clones were read by immunoSEQ multiplex PCR, and TCRdb kept only the in-frame ones, dropping some. The sample records tens of thousands of clones, 82% being singletons. The material sequenced was peripheral blood, taken after recovery from COVID-19. The source of this sequence is a human donor who had recovered from COVID-19. The chain combines TRBV12-3 or TRBV12-4 with TRBJ1-4, with D unresolved. CDR3 residues: CASSPPSEEKLFF. Here the CDR3 DNA reads TGTGCCAGCAGTCCCCCGTCGGAGGAAAAACTGTTTTTT.